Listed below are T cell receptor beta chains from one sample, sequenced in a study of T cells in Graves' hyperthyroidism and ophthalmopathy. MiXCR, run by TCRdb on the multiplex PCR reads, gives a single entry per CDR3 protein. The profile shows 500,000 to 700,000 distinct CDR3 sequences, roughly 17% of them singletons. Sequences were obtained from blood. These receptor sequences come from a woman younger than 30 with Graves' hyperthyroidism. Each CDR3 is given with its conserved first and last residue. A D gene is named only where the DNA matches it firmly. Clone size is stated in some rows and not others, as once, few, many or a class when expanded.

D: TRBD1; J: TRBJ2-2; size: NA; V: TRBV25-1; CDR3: CASRGNPRTGGVTGELFF; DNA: TGTGCCAGCAGGGGGAACCCAAGGACAGGGGGTGTCACCGGGGAGCTGTTTTTT
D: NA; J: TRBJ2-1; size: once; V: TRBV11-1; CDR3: CASSMEGRGKNEQFF; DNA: TGTGCCAGCAGCATGGAAGGGAGGGGGAAAAATGAGCAGTTCTTC
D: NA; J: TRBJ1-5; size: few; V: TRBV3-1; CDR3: CASSRGLLGNQPQHF; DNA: TGTGCCAGCAGCCGAGGGTTATTGGGCAATCAGCCCCAGCATTTT
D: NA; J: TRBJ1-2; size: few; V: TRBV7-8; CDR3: CASSPPNWYNYGYTF; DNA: TGTGCCAGCAGCCCCCCAAATTGGTATAACTATGGCTACACCTTC
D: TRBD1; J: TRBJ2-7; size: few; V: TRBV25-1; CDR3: CASSEGTGVIYEQYF; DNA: TGTGCCAGCAGTGAAGGGACAGGGGTGATCTACGAGCAGTACTTC
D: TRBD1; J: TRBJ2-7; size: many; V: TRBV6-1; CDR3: CASSHTPRTGAHEQYF; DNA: TGTGCCAGCAGTCATACTCCTAGGACAGGGGCCCACGAGCAGTACTTC
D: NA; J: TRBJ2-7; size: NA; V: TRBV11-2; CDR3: CASSPRDRYLYEQYF; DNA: TGTGCCAGCAGTCCCCGGGACCGCTACCTCTACGAGCAGTACTTC
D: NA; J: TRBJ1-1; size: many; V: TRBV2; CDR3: CASSAAGGAGLSFF; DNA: TGTGCCAGCAGTGCTGCTGGTGGTGCAGGGTTGTCTTTCTTT
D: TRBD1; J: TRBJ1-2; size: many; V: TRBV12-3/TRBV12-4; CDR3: CASTRGQGARGYTF; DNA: TGTGCCAGCACCCGAGGACAGGGGGCGCGTGGCTACACCTTC
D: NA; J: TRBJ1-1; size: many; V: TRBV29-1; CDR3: CSVEYRTGRTEAFF; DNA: TGCAGCGTCGAATACAGGACCGGGAGAACTGAAGCTTTCTTT
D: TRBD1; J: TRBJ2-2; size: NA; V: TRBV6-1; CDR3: CASSEAGQGANTGELFF; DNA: TGTGCCAGCAGTGAAGCGGGACAGGGGGCTAACACCGGGGAGCTGTTTTTT
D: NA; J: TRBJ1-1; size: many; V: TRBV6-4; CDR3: CASSEVPWDTEAFF; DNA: TGTGCCAGCAGCGAAGTTCCTTGGGACACTGAAGCTTTCTTT
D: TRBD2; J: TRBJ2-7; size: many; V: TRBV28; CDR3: CASSSAAASGPYEQYF; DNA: TGTGCCAGCAGTTCCGCTGCGGCTAGCGGGCCGTACGAGCAGTACTTC
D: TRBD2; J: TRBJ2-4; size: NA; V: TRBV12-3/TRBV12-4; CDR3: CASSPAGEIQYF; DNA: TGTGCCAGCAGTCCCGCGGGGGAGATTCAGTACTTC
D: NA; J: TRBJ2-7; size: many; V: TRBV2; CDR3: CASSESLATEQYF; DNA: TGTGCCAGCAGTGAATCTCTAGCCACCGAGCAGTACTTC
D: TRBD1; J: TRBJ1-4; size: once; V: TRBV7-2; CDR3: CASSLQIGQDEKLFF; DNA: TGTGCCAGCAGCTTACAGATCGGACAGGATGAAAAACTGTTTTTT